The next 20 T cell receptor beta chains were all read from a single sample in a study of cytomegalovirus exposure and HLA in healthy donors. PCR used 60 Vbeta primers and 13 Jbeta primers. The assay was immunoSEQ multiplex PCR, and TCRdb's table has in-frame clones only and misses some. The sample holds about 230,000 clones, approximately 82% seen once. Sequencing was performed on PBMCs. Source of these receptors: a woman in her forties in good health and CMV-seronegative.

This clone was seen just once. The chain is built from TRBV12-5 and TRBJ1-3; no reliable D call. The CDR3 covers 16 residues. V was cut by 4 bases and J by 4 bases, with 17 bases left in between. CDR1 LGHNT and CDR2 FRNRAP come from the germline V gene. The CDR3 region is CASGCPKEGTGNTIYF. In DNA form, the CDR3 reads TGTGCTAGTGGTTGCCCCAAAGAGGGAACAGGAAACACCATATATTTT.

This clone has just a few counts. CDR3 region: CASSPATLRRGNYGYTF. DNA for the CDR3: TGCGCCAGCAGTCCTGCCACTCTTAGGAGGGGTAACTATGGCTACACCTTC. The genes are TRBV5-1 and TRBJ1-2, with D possibly TRBD1 on 5 matching bases. CDR3 length: 17 residues. V gave up 5 bases and J gave up 1 base, with 21 bases separating them. The germline V gene encodes CDR1 SGHRS and CDR2 YFSETQ.

The chain employs TRBV11-3 and TRBJ2-5; no firm D call. The germline V gene has CDR1 SGHNT and CDR2 YENEEA. V lost 3 bases to trimming and J lost 3 bases, with 11 bases between them. This CDR3 spans 14 amino acids. The CDR3: CASSLGQVEETQYF. The CDR3 nucleotides are TGTGCCAGCAGCTTGGGCCAGGTGGAAGAGACCCAGTACTTC.

The chain has TRBV7-9 and TRBJ1-1, with D possibly matching TRBD1 (5 bases). Germline V CDR1 and CDR2: SEHNR, FQNEAQ (reference sequence). The V end lost 3 bases, the J end lost 3 bases, and 14 bases lay between the germline ends. The CDR3 spans 15 residues. CDR3 region: CASSFQIGGDTEAFF. The DNA of the CDR3 is TGTGCCAGCAGCTTTCAAATAGGAGGGGACACTGAAGCTTTCTTT.

The rearrangement joins TRBV10-3 to TRBJ1-1; perhaps TRBD1 as D (6 bases). This CDR3 has 15 amino acids. Germline V gene lookup returns CDR1 ENHRY and CDR2 SYGVKD. Trimming removed 2 bases from V and 4 bases from J, with 14 bases in between. The CDR3 loop is CAISEPSRGSTEAFF. CDR3 DNA: TGTGCCATCAGTGAGCCCAGTAGGGGGTCCACTGAAGCTTTCTTT.

The genes are TRBV19 and TRBJ1-1; D is ambiguous. The CDR3 extends over 17 amino acids. Trimming took 3 bases from V and 4 from J, leaving 21 bases between them. Germline lookup yields CDR1 LNHDA and CDR2 SQIVND (reference sequence). This CDR3 reads CASSIYPGRRVGTEAFF. CDR3 DNA: TGTGCCAGTAGTATTTACCCCGGCAGGAGGGTGGGCACTGAAGCTTTCTTT.

The chain employs TRBV7-9 and TRBJ2-1; 7 bases are shared with TRBD2. V shed 1 base, J shed 6 bases, and the junction held 9 bases outside the gene matches. The CDR3 has 16 amino acids. In germline, CDR1 is SEHNR, CDR2 FQNEAQ (reference sequence). The CDR3 DNA reads as TGTGCCAGCAGCTTAGGTCGAGCGGGGTATTTCAATGAGCAGTTCTTC. Translating it yields CASSLGRAGYFNEQFF.

This chain links TRBV9 with TRBJ2-3; possibly TRBD1 for D (5 bases). The V end was cut by 2 bases, the J end by 3 bases, with 10 bases between. Germline CDR1 is SGDLS and CDR2 is YYNGEE. The CDR3 totals 14 residues. The CDR3 reads CASSVSGQTDTQYF. The CDR3 DNA is TGTGCCAGCAGCGTCTCCGGACAAACAGATACGCAGTATTTT.

V gene TRBV30 combines with J gene TRBJ2-7, with TRBD1 matching over 8 bases. The CDR3 length is 14 residues. Trimming removed 0 bases from V and 2 bases from J; junction bases left unmatched: 3. The germline CDR1 and CDR2 sequences are GTSNPN and SVGIG (reference sequence). The CDR3 DNA reads as TGTGCCTGGAGTGTCCCACAGGGGGCCTACGAGCAGTACTTC. It yields the protein CAWSVPQGAYEQYF.

The rearrangement uses TRBV11-2 and TRBJ2-1, with 7 bases lining up with TRBD1. The V gene's germline CDR1 is SGHAT and CDR2 FQNNGV. The V and J ends lost 0 bases and 4 bases, in that order; junction bases with no gene match: 0. This CDR3 is 14 amino acids long. CDR3 amino acids: CASSLDRGYNEQFF. In nucleotides, the CDR3 is TGTGCCAGCAGCTTAGACAGGGGGTACAATGAGCAGTTCTTC.

This clone was recorded at least ten times. The chain carries TRBV4-2 and TRBJ2-1; 8 bases match TRBD1. The CDR3 spans 17 residues. V lost 4 bases, J lost 3 bases, and 11 bases stayed unmatched. The germline CDR1 and CDR2 sequences are LGHNA and YNFKEQ. CDR3 protein: CASSPTRDRINYNEQFF. The CDR3 region has the DNA TGTGCCAGCAGCCCGACCCGGGACAGGATTAACTACAATGAGCAGTTCTTC.

The chain uses TRBV7-3 and TRBJ2-1; 9 bases are a match to TRBD2. Germline CDR1 is SGHTA and CDR2 is FQGTGA. This CDR3 has 15 amino acids. The V and J ends lost 5 bases and 6 bases, in that order; junction bases with no gene match: 8. CDR3 amino acids: CASSPGGGGINEQFF. The CDR3 DNA reads as TGTGCCAGCAGCCCAGGCGGGGGGGGGATCAATGAGCAGTTCTTC.

J is TRBJ1-4 and V is TRBV13, with 10 bases lining up with TRBD1. The CDR3 runs to 15 residues. V trimming: 3 bases; J trimming: 8 bases; junction bases outside the gene matches: 6. In germline, CDR1 is PRHDT, CDR2 FYEKMQ (reference sequence). CDR3 sequence: CASSFRTGGNEKLFF. The CDR3 DNA reads as TGTGCCAGCAGCTTCCGGACAGGGGGGAACGAAAAACTGTTTTTT.

This clone has a handful of counts. The V call is TRBV30, the J call TRBJ1-6; D gene ambiguous. Germline CDR1 reads GTSNPN; CDR2 reads SVGIG (reference sequence). The CDR3 length is 13 residues. The V and J ends lost 7 bases and 6 bases respectively, with 13 bases between them. CDR3 sequence (DNA): TGTGCCTACAGTCGGGGTACTAATTCACCCCTCCACTTT. Translated: CAYSRGTNSPLHF.

The chain combines TRBV5-8 with TRBJ1-5; tentative D call: TRBD1 (6 bases). Deletions cut 3 bases from V and 3 bases from J, with 13 bases between. This CDR3 has 15 amino acids. Germline V gene data show CDR1 as SGHTS and CDR2 as YDEGEE. The CDR3 protein is CASSSPGEPNQPQHF. As DNA, the CDR3 is TGTGCCAGCAGCTCTCCAGGGGAGCCCAATCAGCCCCAGCATTTT.

The chain couples TRBV30 to TRBJ2-6; maybe TRBD1 (6 bases). The CDR3 is 15 residues long. Trimming left V 4 bases short and J 0 bases short, with 10 bases between. The germline V gene has CDR1 GTSNPN and CDR2 SVGIG (reference sequence). The CDR3 DNA reads as TGTGCCTGGATGGGACATAGCTCTGGGGCCAACGTCCTGACTTTC. It codes for CAWMGHSSGANVLTF.

This chain links TRBV7-9 with TRBJ1-5; D may be TRBD1 (5 bases). Germline loops: CDR1 SEHNR, CDR2 FQNEAQ (reference sequence). This CDR3 has 15 amino acids. Trimming took 5 bases from V and 5 from J, leaving 16 bases between them. The CDR3 spells CASSPNGGRDQPQHF. In DNA form, the CDR3 reads TGTGCCAGCAGCCCGAATGGTGGCAGGGATCAGCCCCAGCATTTT.

The chain joins TRBV30 to TRBJ1-4; D is undetermined. Germline V gene lookup returns CDR1 GTSNPN and CDR2 SVGIG (reference sequence). The CDR3 contains 13 residues. The V end lost 3 bases, the J end lost 8 bases, and 13 bases lay between the germline ends. CDR3 region: CAWSPGSREKLFF. The DNA for the CDR3 is TGTGCCTGGAGCCCCGGGTCTCGGGAAAAACTGTTTTTT.

This sequence joins TRBV2 and TRBJ1-2; 7 nucleotides align to TRBD1. Trimming at V came to 5 bases and at J to 1 base, leaving 4 bases not matched to a gene. This CDR3 has 14 amino acids. CDR1 and CDR2 (germline): SNHLY, FYNNEI. CDR3 bases: TGTGCCAGCAGTCAACAGGGGTTTAACTATGGCTACACCTTC. This codes for CASSQQGFNYGYTF.

This chain links TRBV29-1 with TRBJ2-5; the match to TRBD1 covers 8 bases. CDR1 and CDR2 (germline): SQVTM, ANQGSEA. The CDR3 runs to 13 residues. Trimming took 4 bases from V and 2 from J; bases not matched to a gene: 3. The CDR3 DNA follows: TGCAGCGTTGGAGGACAGGGTCAAGAGACCCAGTACTTC. Translated, it gives CSVGGQGQETQYF.